This TCR beta chain was sequenced in a study of T cell repertoires in ileal Crohn's disease. Study findings and constraints: Endoscopy was done a median approximately 6.9 months after surgery.

TCRdb's table, derived via immunoSEQ multiplex PCR, lists solely in-frame clones and lacks some. The sample holds some 60,000 clones, roughly nine tenths seen once. Comment on this clone: Antigen specificity is unknown.

The CDR3 sequence is 15 residues long. Germline lookup yields CDR1 SGHRS and CDR2 YFSETQ. Unmatched junction bases numbered 8, after V lost 4 bases and J lost 6 bases. The sample's time point: neoterminal ileum biopsy at postoperative endoscopy, about 6 months after surgery. The J gene is TRBJ2-1, the V gene TRBV5-1, with TRBD1 matching 9 bases. Sequences were obtained from ileal tissue. The TCR was taken from an adult with Crohn's disease. The CDR3 sequence is CASSKGDRAPNEQFF. In nucleotides, the CDR3 is TGCGCCAGCAGCAAAGGGGACAGGGCTCCCAATGAGCAGTTCTTC.